Below, 26 T cell receptor beta chains from the same sample are listed, as sequenced in a study of cytomegalovirus exposure and HLA in healthy donors. Use of 60 Vbeta and 13 Jbeta primers characterized the PCR. Measured with immunoSEQ multiplex PCR; TCRdb has only the in-frame clones, and not every one. The repertoire holds more than 95,000 clones, with over 60% as singletons. Sequenced material: PBMCs. Receptors originate from a woman aged 18-29 years in good health and CMV-seropositive.

The V gene is TRBV28, the J gene TRBJ1-3; TRBD1 agrees at 9 bases. The germline gives CDR1 MDHEN, CDR2 SYDVKM. The CDR3 spans 17 residues. V gave up 6 bases and J gave up 1 base; unmatched junction bases: 10. The CDR3 reads CASSDRDRVYSGNTIYF. In nucleotides, the CDR3 is TGTGCCAGCAGCGATCGGGACAGGGTCTATTCTGGAAACACCATATATTTT.

The chain carries TRBV28 and TRBJ1-2; a weak D match, TRBD1 (6 bases). CDR3 length equals 16 residues. CDR1 and CDR2 (germline): MDHEN, SYDVKM. As DNA, the CDR3 is TGTGCAAGCGGGGTCGGACAGCTTACACAATCCTATGGCTACACCTTC. This codes for CASGVGQLTQSYGYTF.

This rearrangement joins TRBV2 to TRBJ2-2; 8 bases fit TRBD2. Germline trimming cut 5 bases from V and 0 bases from J; bases unmatched to any gene: 5. The CDR3 contains 16 residues. Germline lookup yields CDR1 SNHLY and CDR2 FYNNEI. The CDR3 coding sequence is TGTGCCAGCAGTCTAGCGGGCCCCGCGAACACCGGGGAGCTGTTTTTT. Encoded protein: CASSLAGPANTGELFF.

The gene calls are TRBV6-5 and TRBJ2-1; TRBD1 agrees at 10 bases. Trimming at V came to 8 bases and at J to 9 bases, leaving 13 bases not matched to a gene. The CDR3 extends over 15 amino acids. In germline, CDR1 is MNHEY, CDR2 SVGAGI. The CDR3 region is CASQQGGTGVGEQFF. CDR3 DNA: TGTGCCAGCCAGCAAGGGGGGACAGGGGTTGGTGAGCAGTTCTTC.

This chain uses TRBV30 with TRBJ1-1; D uncertain. The germline CDR1 and CDR2 sequences are GTSNPN and SVGIG (reference sequence). Trimming pared 0 bases from V and 1 base from J, leaving 9 bases between. There are 14 residues in the CDR3. The CDR3: CAWSVEVANTEAFF. For the CDR3, the DNA is TGTGCCTGGAGTGTAGAGGTTGCGAACACTGAAGCTTTCTTT.

V gene TRBV6-1 combines with J gene TRBJ1-2; D is unresolved. Per the germline V gene, CDR1 is MNHNS and CDR2 is SASEGT. The CDR3 has 11 amino acids. V dropped 6 bases and J dropped 7 bases, with 9 bases sitting between them. The CDR3 region is CASRGGGGYTF. The CDR3 DNA reads as TGTGCCAGCAGGGGAGGAGGTGGCTACACCTTC.

This clone was counted a few times. The DNA of the CDR3 is TGTGCCAGCAGTTCCCCAAGTATCGGGAGAGGGGTCGAAAACATTCAGTACTTC. Its protein product is CASSSPSIGRGVENIQYF. The chain joins TRBV28 to TRBJ2-4, with D maybe TRBD2 (6 bases). Germline loops: CDR1 MDHEN, CDR2 SYDVKM. There are 18 residues in the CDR3. The V and J ends lost 4 bases and 5 bases respectively, with 24 bases between them.

The V and J genes are TRBV28 and TRBJ1-1; D remains unclear. The CDR3 loop spans 12 amino acids. Germline CDR1 MDHEN, CDR2 SYDVKM. The V end lost 5 bases, the J end lost 8 bases, and 12 bases lay between the germline ends. CDR3 amino acids: CASSGLIVEAFF. CDR3 in DNA: TGTGCCAGCAGTGGCCTCATTGTAGAAGCTTTCTTT. Drawing the rest from reference TRBV28 and TRBJ1-1, the complete variable domain is DVKVTQSSRYLVKRTGEKVFLECVQDMDHENMFWYRQDPGLGLRLIYFSYDVKMKEKGDIPEGYSVSREKKERFSLILESASTNQTSMYLCASSGLIVEAFFGQGTRLTVV.

The chain uses TRBV6-5 and TRBJ1-1, with a weak D call TRBD1 (5 bases). Trimming shortened V by 3 bases and J by 5 bases, and 13 bases separated the two germline ends. CDR1 and CDR2 (germline): MNHEY, SVGAGI. This CDR3 is 14 amino acids long. The CDR3 reads CASSYKGSWTEAFF. The CDR3 bases are TGTGCCAGCAGTTATAAGGGGTCGTGGACTGAAGCTTTCTTT.

The chain joins TRBV7-9 to TRBJ2-7, with 11 bases aligning to TRBD2. V dropped 7 bases and J dropped 4; count of bases not matched to a gene: 9. This CDR3 comprises 15 residues. The germline CDR1 and CDR2 sequences are SEHNR and FQNEAQ (reference sequence). CDR3 DNA sequence: TGTGCCAGCACCCCATCGACTAGCGGGATTTACGAGCAGTACTTC. Translated: CASTPSTSGIYEQYF.

The chain joins TRBV30 to TRBJ2-7; TRBD1 is a possible D gene (5 bases). Germline loops: CDR1 GTSNPN, CDR2 SVGIG (reference sequence). The CDR3 covers 13 residues. V dropped 2 bases and J dropped 3 bases, with 11 bases sitting between them. In DNA form, the CDR3 reads TGTGCCTGGAGTACAGGACGCCGCTACGAGCAGTACTTC. It codes for CAWSTGRRYEQYF.

V gene TRBV7-3 combines with J gene TRBJ2-1; 8 bases match TRBD2. Trimming removed 5 bases from V and 0 bases from J; junction bases left unmatched: 3. Germline-derived CDR1 and CDR2 are SGHTA and FQGTGA. The CDR3 contains 15 residues. The CDR3 reads CASSDGTSSYNEQFF. The DNA for the CDR3 is TGTGCCAGCAGCGACGGGACTAGCTCCTACAATGAGCAGTTCTTC.

This chain joins TRBV28 and TRBJ2-7; TRBD2 matches at 10 bases. CDR3 length equals 16 residues. The V segment lost 6 bases and the J segment 1 base; nucleotides outside the gene matches: 9. Germline assignment: CDR1 MDHEN and CDR2 SYDVKM. The CDR3 loop is CASRESAGGRSYEQYF. Written as DNA, the CDR3 is TGTGCCAGCAGAGAATCAGCGGGAGGGCGTTCCTACGAGCAGTACTTC.

V is TRBV19 and J is TRBJ2-1, with 8 nucleotides matching TRBD2. Germline V gene data show CDR1 as LNHDA and CDR2 as SQIVND (reference sequence). Trimming cost V 4 bases and J 0 bases; bases outside gene matches: 5. CDR3 length equals 16 residues. The CDR3 DNA reads TGTGCCAGTAGTAGCCTAGCGGGTAGCTCCTACAATGAGCAGTTCTTC. It codes for CASSSLAGSSYNEQFF.

V is TRBV5-8 and J is TRBJ2-7; 7 nucleotides align to TRBD1. Germline trimming cut 3 bases from V and 3 bases from J; bases unmatched to any gene: 3. Germline V gene lookup returns CDR1 SGHTS and CDR2 YDEGEE. This CDR3 region has 13 residues. CDR3 sequence: CASSSGQFYEQYF. In DNA, the CDR3 is TGTGCCAGCAGCTCGGGACAGTTCTACGAGCAGTACTTC.

The chain has TRBV6-1 and TRBJ2-2, with TRBD2 identical over 9 bases. Trimming at V came to 11 bases and at J to 6 bases, leaving 10 bases not matched to a gene. This CDR3 region has 14 residues. Germline CDR1 and CDR2: MNHNS and SASEGT. The CDR3 coding sequence is TGTGCCGCGGAGGTAGCGGGAGATTCCGGGGAGCTGTTTTTT. Translated, it gives CAAEVAGDSGELFF.

The J gene is TRBJ1-4, the V gene TRBV10-3; D perhaps matches TRBD1 (5 bases). Germline values: CDR1 ENHRY, CDR2 SYGVKD. V was clipped by 8 bases and J by 7 bases, with 8 bases between them. The CDR3 covers 11 residues. The CDR3 reads CAIGGGEKLFF. The CDR3 DNA reads TGTGCCATCGGGGGGGGTGAAAAACTGTTTTTT.

The rearrangement links TRBV10-2 to TRBJ2-5, with 11 bases lining up with TRBD2. Per germline, CDR1 WSHSY and CDR2 SAAADI. The trim removed 7 bases at V and 3 bases at J, leaving 7 bases unmatched. The CDR3 is 15 amino acids. The CDR3 DNA reads as TGCGCCAGCACTAACCCGGGACTAGCGGAAGAGACCCAGTACTTC. It encodes CASTNPGLAEETQYF.

The sample holds one count of this clone. V and J are TRBV28 and TRBJ2-5; TRBD2 matches 7 bases. The J call may be in error: the DNA end matches TRBJ2-7 better. Germline CDR1 reads MDHEN; CDR2 reads SYDVKM. This CDR3 contains 15 residues. The CDR3 DNA reads as TGTGCCAGCAGTGGTAACGAGCGGGACCCCTACGAGCAGTACTTC. This codes for CASSGNERDPYEQYF.

The chain joins TRBV11-2 to TRBJ2-7, with TRBD2 identical over 7 bases. This CDR3 has 14 residues. Per the germline V gene, CDR1 is SGHAT and CDR2 is FQNNGV. V lost 4 bases and J lost 2; bases outside the gene matches: 5. Written as DNA, the CDR3 is TGTGCCAGCAGCTATAGCGGGCCAACCTACGAGCAGTACTTC. Its translation: CASSYSGPTYEQYF.

This clone was detected only a few times. This chain uses TRBV5-4 with TRBJ1-1; possible D gene TRBD1, 5 bases. Germline CDR1 SGHNT, CDR2 YYREEE (reference sequence). The CDR3 is 13 residues long. Trimming shortened V by 4 bases and J by 3 bases, and 10 bases separated the two germline ends. CDR3 sequence: CASSQGDYTEAFF. The DNA for the CDR3 is TGTGCCAGCAGCCAAGGGGACTACACTGAAGCTTTCTTT. Filled out from reference TRBV5-4 and TRBJ1-1, the complete variable domain reads ETGVTQSPTHLIKTRGQQVTLRCSSQSGHNTVSWYQQALGQGPQFIFQYYREEENGRGNFPPRFSGLQFPNYSSELNVNALELDDSALYLCASSQGDYTEAFFGQGTRLTVV.

This clone was detected only a few times. This chain joins TRBV30 and TRBJ2-3, with D possibly being TRBD2 (6 bases). The CDR3 has 14 amino acids. V shed 3 bases and J shed 5 bases, with 15 bases lying between them. Germline lookup yields CDR1 GTSNPN and CDR2 SVGIG (reference sequence). The CDR3 region is CAWRAGLRIDTQYF. In DNA form, the CDR3 reads TGTGCCTGGAGGGCGGGACTGAGAATAGATACGCAGTATTTT.

V and J are TRBV27 and TRBJ2-6, with 9 nucleotides matching TRBD2. The CDR3 has 17 amino acids. V shed 5 bases and J 0 bases; nucleotides not matched to a gene: 5. Germline CDR1 and CDR2: MNHEY and SMNVEV (reference sequence). CDR3 sequence reads: CASSLLAGRSGANVLTF. In DNA form, the CDR3 reads TGTGCCAGCAGTCTACTAGCGGGCCGCTCTGGGGCCAACGTCCTGACTTTC.

This chain joins TRBV15 and TRBJ1-5; no definite D call. CDR1 and CDR2 from the germline V gene are LNHNV and YYDKDF (reference sequence). The V end lost 3 bases, the J end lost 5 bases, and 20 bases lay between the germline ends. The CDR3 runs 17 residues. The CDR3 region has the DNA TGTGCCACCAGCAGTCTCCTTTTGACGGGGTTCTATCAGCCCCAGCATTTT. Protein product: CATSSLLLTGFYQPQHF.

The chain joins TRBV6-1 to TRBJ1-5; 8 bases are a match to TRBD1. Germline V gene data show CDR1 as MNHNS and CDR2 as SASEGT. Unmatched junction bases numbered 4, after V lost 6 bases and J lost 0 bases. The CDR3 contains 15 residues. CDR3 in DNA: TGTGCCAGCAGCAGGACAGGGATTAGCAATCAGCCCCAGCATTTT. It yields the protein CASSRTGISNQPQHF.

The chain uses TRBV27 and TRBJ2-3; 15 bases fit TRBD2. The CDR3 has 19 residues. In germline, CDR1 is MNHEY, CDR2 SMNVEV (reference sequence). With 2 bases clipped from V and 1 base from J, the junction kept 7 bases outside the gene matches. The CDR3 DNA reads TGTGCCAGCAGTTTACCGCGGACTAGCGGGAGGGGGGGCACAGATACGCAGTATTTT. Translated, it gives CASSLPRTSGRGGTDTQYF.